Described below is a single T cell receptor beta chain sequence and its context. Antigen unknown. The sample comes from a study of cytomegalovirus exposure and HLA in healthy donors. Across the whole study: Genetic ancestry analysis placed over 75% of the 410 or so donors that were genotyped in the Caucasian-associated cluster. Regarding the study as a whole: Rare sequences made up most TCRs, while some public TCRs were found in many donors. A later analysis associated 15,000 or so TCR beta sequences with HLA alleles at a 0.05 false discovery rate. Later analysis suggested most CMV-associated TCR beta chains were HLA-restricted.

In the PCR, 60 Vbeta and 13 Jbeta primers were used. Repertoires were generated with immunoSEQ multiplex PCR, while TCRdb's copy carries only in-frame clones and drops some. Of roughly 72,000 clones in the sample, 79% are singletons; the top ten hold approximately 20%. V lost 11 bases to trimming and J lost 5 bases; unmatched junction nucleotides: 4. CDR3 length equals 14 residues. Looked up from germline, CDR1 is SNHLY and CDR2 is FYNNEI. V is TRBV2 and J is TRBJ2-4; 15 bases align to TRBD2. The sequenced sample was PBMCs. This receptor was obtained from a woman in her thirties or forties in good health and CMV-seropositive. CDR3 in DNA: TGTGCCGGAGGGACTAGCGGGGGGCAAAACATTCAGTACTTC. The encoded protein is CAGGTSGGQNIQYF.